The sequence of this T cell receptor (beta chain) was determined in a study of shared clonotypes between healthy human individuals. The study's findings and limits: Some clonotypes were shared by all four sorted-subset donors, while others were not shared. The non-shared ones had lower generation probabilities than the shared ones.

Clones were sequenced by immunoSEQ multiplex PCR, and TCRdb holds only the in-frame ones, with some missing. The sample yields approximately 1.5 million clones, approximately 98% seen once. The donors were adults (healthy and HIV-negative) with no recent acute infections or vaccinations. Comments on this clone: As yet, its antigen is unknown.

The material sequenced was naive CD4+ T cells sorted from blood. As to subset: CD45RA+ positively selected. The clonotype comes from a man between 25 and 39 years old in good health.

The DNA for the CDR3 is TGTGCCTGGGGGGCAGGGAGCTCCTACAATGAGCAGTTCTTC. Its protein product is CAWGAGSSYNEQFF. V gene TRBV30 combines with J gene TRBJ2-1, with D perhaps assigned TRBD1 or TRBD2 (5 bases each). The CDR3 has 14 residues. Looked up from germline, CDR1 is GTSNPN and CDR2 is SVGIG (reference sequence). V was shortened by 5 bases and J by 0 bases, with 11 bases between the two germline ends. Full variable domain (outside the CDR3, taken from reference TRBV30 and TRBJ2-1): SQTIHQWPATLVQPVGSPLSLECTVEGTSNPNLYWYRQAAGRGLQLLFYSVGIGQISSEVPQNLSASRPQDRQFILSSKKLLLSDSGFYLCAWGAGSSYNEQFFGPGTRLTVL.